This record looks at one T cell receptor (beta chain) sequence and its context. This sample was taken from a study of blood T cell repertoires in COVID-19. The wider study: From T cells, B-cell-depleted T cells, or PBMCs came the material, which was cDNA or gDNA.

Profiled with immunoSEQ multiplex PCR; TCRdb holds only in-frame clones, not every one. The sample holds roughly 260,000 clones, more than 70% seen once. J was trimmed by 0 bases and V by 3 bases; bases with no gene match: 6. CDR3 length: 17 residues. CDR1 MNHEY and CDR2 SMNVEV come from the germline V gene (reference sequence). The sample taken for sequencing was peripheral blood. The chain recombines TRBV27 with TRBJ2-1; the match to TRBD2 covers 9 bases. The sequence was obtained from a woman aged 45 to 65 with acute or convalescent COVID-19. The CDR3 loop is CASSFLLAGSSYNEQFF. CDR3 DNA sequence: TGTGCCAGCAGTTTCCTCCTAGCGGGAAGCTCCTACAATGAGCAGTTCTTC.